Listed below are T cell receptor beta chains from one sample, sequenced in a study of T cell responses to AZD1222 COVID-19 vaccine. TCRdb's copy holds only in-frame clones and misses some; the assay was immunoSEQ multiplex PCR. The sample contains about 120,000 clones, approximately 92% of which appear only once. The sequences come from peripheral blood, collected 28 days after the second AZD1222 dose. The receptors derive from an adult who received the AZD1222 COVID-19 vaccine. CDR3s include the opening cysteine and the closing phenylalanine or tryptophan. D genes are given only for firm matches. Clone size is stated in some rows and not others, as once, few, many or a class when expanded.

>TRBJ2-1|.|.|TRBV15
CAIKRGGGSWNEQFF
TGTGCCATCAAGAGAGGGGGAGGCTCCTGGAATGAGCAGTTCTTC
>TRBJ2-3|.|.|TRBV16
CASSQISIWVADTQYF
TGTGCCAGCAGCCAAATCTCGATATGGGTCGCAGATACGCAGTATTTT
>TRBJ2-2|TRBD1|.|TRBV3-1/TRBV3-2
CASSHPPLGQGDTGELFF
TGTGCCAGCAGCCACCCCCCCTTGGGACAGGGAGACACCGGGGAGCTGTTTTTT
>TRBJ2-7|.|once|TRBV7-9
CASSKTSTPYEQYF
TGTGCCAGCAGTAAGACTAGTACCCCCTACGAGCAGTACTTC
>TRBJ2-5|TRBD1|.|TRBV11-2
CASSLFDRVIETQYF
TGTGCCAGCAGCTTATTCGACAGGGTGATAGAGACCCAGTACTTC
>TRBJ2-1|TRBD2|.|TRBV3-1/TRBV3-2
CASALTSQLSYNEQFF
TGTGCCAGCGCTTTGACTAGCCAACTCTCCTACAATGAGCAGTTCTTC
>TRBJ1-1|.|.|TRBV4-2
CASSQVGRNTEAFF
TGTGCCAGCAGCCAAGTCGGGAGGAACACTGAAGCTTTCTTT
>TRBJ1-3|.|.|TRBV5-1
CASSLMGIAGNTIYF
TGCGCCAGCAGCTTAATGGGTATCGCTGGAAACACCATATATTTT
>TRBJ2-3|TRBD2|.|TRBV6-4
CASRKAGNTDTQYF
TGTGCCAGCAGGAAAGCGGGAAACACAGATACGCAGTATTTT
>TRBJ1-1|TRBD1|.|TRBV11-2
CASSFPGQGIQAFF
TGTGCCAGCAGCTTCCCGGGACAGGGGATTCAAGCTTTCTTT